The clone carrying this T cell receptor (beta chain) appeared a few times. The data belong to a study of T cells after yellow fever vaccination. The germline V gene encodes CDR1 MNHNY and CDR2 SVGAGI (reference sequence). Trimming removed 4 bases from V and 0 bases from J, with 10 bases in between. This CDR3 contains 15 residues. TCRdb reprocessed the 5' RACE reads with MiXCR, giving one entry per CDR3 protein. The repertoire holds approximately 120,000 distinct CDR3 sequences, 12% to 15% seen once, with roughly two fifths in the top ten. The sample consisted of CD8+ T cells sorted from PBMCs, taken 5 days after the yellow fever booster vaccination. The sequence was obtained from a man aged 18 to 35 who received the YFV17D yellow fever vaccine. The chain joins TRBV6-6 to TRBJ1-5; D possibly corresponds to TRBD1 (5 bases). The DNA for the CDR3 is TGTGCCAGCAGTTTCCGGGGGGGTAGCAATCAGCCCCAGCATTTT. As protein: CASSFRGGSNQPQHF.